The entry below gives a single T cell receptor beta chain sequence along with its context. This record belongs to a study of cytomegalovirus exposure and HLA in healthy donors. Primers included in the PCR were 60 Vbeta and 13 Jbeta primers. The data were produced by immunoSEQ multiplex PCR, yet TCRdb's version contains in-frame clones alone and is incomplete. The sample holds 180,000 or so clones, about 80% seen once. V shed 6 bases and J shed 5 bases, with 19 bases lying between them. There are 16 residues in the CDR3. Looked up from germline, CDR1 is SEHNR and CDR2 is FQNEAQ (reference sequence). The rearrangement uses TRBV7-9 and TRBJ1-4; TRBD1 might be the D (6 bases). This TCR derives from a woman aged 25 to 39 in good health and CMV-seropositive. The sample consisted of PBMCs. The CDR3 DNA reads TGTGCCAGCAGGCCCGATTACAGGGATGGGAATGAAAAACTGTTTTTT. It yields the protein CASRPDYRDGNEKLFF.